These T cell receptor beta chains were read from a single sample in a study of blood T cell repertoires in COVID-19. The protocol was immunoSEQ multiplex PCR, while the TCRdb copy is restricted to in-frame clones and leaves out a portion. The sample consists of some 350,000 clones, more than 75% of them appearing once. The sequenced sample consisted of peripheral blood. Receptors were obtained from a woman aged 18-29 years who had recovered from COVID-19. CDR3s include the opening cysteine and the closing phenylalanine or tryptophan. The D gene is left open where the match is weak. Where a row states a size, it is once, few, many or the class of an expanded clone; other rows omit it.

J gene	D gene	V gene	clone size	CDR3 DNA	CDR3 protein
TRBJ2-5	-	TRBV5-1	-	TGCGCCAGCAGCTTGTCGGGACAAGAGACCCAGTACTTC	CASSLSGQETQYF
TRBJ1-1	-	TRBV5-5	-	TGTGCCAGCAGCTGGGACGCAGATCCTGGGAGGGCTTTCTTT	CASSWDADPGRAFF
TRBJ2-3	-	TRBV5-1	-	TGCGCCAGCAGCTTACGGACTGGGGGCACAGATACGCAGTATTTT	CASSLRTGGTDTQYF
TRBJ1-2	-	TRBV6-5	few	-	CASSSSGGNYGYTF
TRBJ2-5	TRBD2	TRBV11-2	-	TGTGCCAGCAGCCAGAATAGCGGGGACCAAGAGACCCAGTACTTC	CASSQNSGDQETQYF
TRBJ2-1	-	TRBV5-6	-	TGTGCCAGCAGTGAGACGTGGGAGGTATGGAATGAGCAGTTCTTC	CASSETWEVWNEQFF
TRBJ2-1	TRBD2	TRBV7-6	-	TGTGCCAGCAGCTTAGTCTTCGCGCGGGAGGGCCCCTACAATGAGCAGTTCTTC	CASSLVFAREGPYNEQFF
TRBJ1-1	-	TRBV28	-	TGTGCCAGCACGGCGGGGGTGACTGAAGCTTTCTTT	CASTAGVTEAFF
TRBJ2-1	TRBD1	TRBV10-3	-	TGTGCCATCAACCAACAGGGGACCTACAATGAGCAGTTCTTC	CAINQQGTYNEQFF
TRBJ1-5	TRBD1	TRBV5-1	-	TGCGCCAGCAGCTGGGTGGGACAGGGGTCGACTAATCAGCCCCAGCATTTT	CASSWVGQGSTNQPQHF
TRBJ1-1	-	TRBV7-2	-	TGTGCCAGCAGCTCAGGACAGCTAGATTACACTGAAGCTTTCTTT	CASSSGQLDYTEAFF
TRBJ2-3	TRBD2	TRBV29-1	-	TGCAGCGTTGATCTAGCGGGGTTCACAGATACGCAGTATTTT	CSVDLAGFTDTQYF
TRBJ2-1	TRBD2	TRBV5-6	-	TGTGCCAGCCACGATAGCGGGAGGCACTACAATGAGCAGTTCTTC	CASHDSGRHYNEQFF
TRBJ2-1	TRBD2	TRBV11-3	-	TGTGCCAGCAGCTTAGGTGGCGCGGGGGTGTTTGATGAGCAGTTCTTC	CASSLGGAGVFDEQFF
TRBJ1-2	-	TRBV6-2/TRBV6-3	-	TGTGCCAGCAGTCAGATCGGGGGTTCGTCTGGCTACACCTTC	CASSQIGGSSGYTF
TRBJ1-2	TRBD1	TRBV9	few	TGTGCCAGCAGCGCCCGACAGGGCGGGTATGGCTACACCTTC	CASSARQGGYGYTF
TRBJ2-3	TRBD2	TRBV28	once	TGTGCCAGCAGTCTTTTACTACTAGCGGGAGGCTCAGATACGCAGTATTTT	CASSLLLLAGGSDTQYF
TRBJ2-1	TRBD2	TRBV29-1	-	TGCAGCGTCGATAGCGGGAGGGCCCCCCACAATGAGCAGTTCTTC	CSVDSGRAPHNEQFF
TRBJ2-2	-	TRBV4-3	-	TGCGCCAGCAGCCTCGGGACTTGGAACACCGGGGAGCTGTTTTTT	CASSLGTWNTGELFF
TRBJ2-5	TRBD2	TRBV7-2	-	TGTGCCAGCAGCACGGCTAGCGGGAGGGGGGAGACCCAGTACTTC	CASSTASGRGETQYF
TRBJ2-2	-	TRBV2	-	TGTGCCAGCAGCAGATCGGGAGTTAGGAACACCGGGGAGCTGTTTTTT	CASSRSGVRNTGELFF
TRBJ1-2	TRBD1	TRBV4-1	-	TGCGCCAGCAGCCAGGAGCCGGGACAGGCAAATGGCTACACCTTC	CASSQEPGQANGYTF
TRBJ1-5	-	TRBV4-1	-	TGCGCCAGCAGCCGGACCCCGGGGGGAAATCAGCCCCAGCATTTT	CASSRTPGGNQPQHF
TRBJ2-3	-	TRBV7-9	-	TGTGCCAGCAGCTTATCTACGGGAGTGCCAGATACGCAGTATTTT	CASSLSTGVPDTQYF
TRBJ2-3	-	TRBV5-5	-	TGTGCCAGTCAAAGTGGCAGGGTTTCAGATACGCAGTATTTT	CASQSGRVSDTQYF
TRBJ1-2	-	TRBV11-2	-	TGTGCCAGCAGCTTCGATAACAGGGTTGGCTACACCTTC	CASSFDNRVGYTF
TRBJ1-5	TRBD1	TRBV6-2/TRBV6-3	-	TGTGCCAGCAGCCAGGGACAGGGGCAACGACCCAATCAGCCCCAGCATTTT	CASSQGQGQRPNQPQHF
TRBJ2-3	-	TRBV12-3/TRBV12-4	-	TGTGCCAGCAGTTTTGGCGGAAATACGCAGTATTTT	CASSFGGNTQYF
TRBJ1-2	-	TRBV7-9	-	TGTGCCAGCAGCCCCCTATCGTCCCGGGATTGGGGCTACACCTTC	CASSPLSSRDWGYTF
TRBJ1-1	-	TRBV29-1	-	TGCAGCGGAAGGATGGGGCAGCTGAACACTGAAGCTTTCTTT	CSGRMGQLNTEAFF
TRBJ2-3	-	TRBV19	-	TGTGCCAGTAGACCAGACACAGATACGCAGTATTTT	CASRPDTDTQYF
TRBJ2-2	TRBD1	TRBV6-4	-	TGTGCCAGCAGTGACAAGACAGGGCGCGCCACCGGGGAGCTGTTTTTT	CASSDKTGRATGELFF
TRBJ1-1	TRBD1	TRBV5-6	-	TGTGCCAGCAGCCAAATGGTGGCAGGGGGCTTTAGGGCTTTCTTT	CASSQMVAGGFRAFF
TRBJ2-2	-	TRBV7-9	-	TGTGCCAGCAGCTTACTGGCTTCGGGTACCGGGGAGCTGTTTTTT	CASSLLASGTGELFF
TRBJ2-1	TRBD2	TRBV7-9	-	TGTGCCAGCAGCTTAGTTGGGACTAGCGGGAGGACGGTGAATGAGCAGTTCTTC	CASSLVGTSGRTVNEQFF
TRBJ2-3	-	TRBV4-3	once	TGCGCCAGCAGCCTGGACAAGAGCACAGATACGCAGTATTTT	CASSLDKSTDTQYF
TRBJ2-3	TRBD2	TRBV5-1	-	TGCGCCAGCAGCTTAGGACTAGCGGGCAGGGTGGTACGAGATACGCAGTATTTT	CASSLGLAGRVVRDTQYF
TRBJ1-1	-	TRBV6-2/TRBV6-3	-	TGTGCCAGCAGTTACCCCCTAAGGTTCGGGGACACTGAAGCTTTCTTT	CASSYPLRFGDTEAFF
TRBJ1-1	-	TRBV19	-	TGTGCCAGTATGGGGGGGACTGAAGCTTTCTTT	CASMGGTEAFF
TRBJ2-2	-	TRBV29-1	-	TGCAGCGTTGAACAGGGGACCGGGGAGCTGTTTTTT	CSVEQGTGELFF
TRBJ2-1	-	TRBV19	-	TGTGCCAGTAGTAAGTTAGACTCCTACAATGAGCAGTTCTTC	CASSKLDSYNEQFF
TRBJ2-1	-	TRBV27	-	TGTGCCAGCAGAATCAGGGGGGTGGGGGGACCCTACCCGCATGAGCAGTTCTTC	CASRIRGVGGPYPHEQFF
TRBJ1-5	TRBD1	TRBV5-6	once	TGTGCCAGCAGCTTGGGGACAGGGACTAATCAGCCCCAGCATTTT	CASSLGTGTNQPQHF
TRBJ1-5	-	TRBV6-2/TRBV6-3	-	TGTGCCAGCAGTTACTCGGAGGGGCCTCAGCCCCAGCATTTT	CASSYSEGPQPQHF
TRBJ2-4	-	TRBV23-1	-	TGCGCCAGCAGTCAAAAAGGACTGCCCTTACTTCTAGCCAAAAACATTCAGTACTTC	CASSQKGLPLLLAKNIQYF
TRBJ2-6	TRBD1	TRBV7-9	-	TGTGCCAGCAGCAGACAGGGGGGATCCACTGGGGCCAACGTCCTGACTTTC	CASSRQGGSTGANVLTF
TRBJ2-2	-	TRBV18	-	TGTGCCAGCTCACCACGGAAAGATGGGCCCGGGGAGCTGTTTTTT	CASSPRKDGPGELFF
TRBJ1-2	-	TRBV2	once	TGTGCCAGCAGCGCTAACAGGGCTGCCTACACCTTC	CASSANRAAYTF
TRBJ2-2	-	TRBV21-1	-	TGTGCCAGCAGCAAAGAGGGCAGGGGCACCGGGGAGCTGTTTTTT	CASSKEGRGTGELFF
TRBJ1-2	TRBD1	TRBV5-8	-	TGTGCCAGCAGCGACAGGGGCTACAACTATGGCTACACCTTC	CASSDRGYNYGYTF
TRBJ1-4	-	TRBV10-3	-	TGTGCCATCAGTGATCAGGTCGGGGGACATGAAAAACTGTTTTTT	CAISDQVGGHEKLFF
TRBJ1-1	TRBD1	TRBV30	-	TGTGCCGGAGCCGACAGGGACACTGAAGCTTTCTTT	CAGADRDTEAFF
TRBJ1-1	TRBD1	TRBV7-9	-	TGTGCCAGCAGCCCCGGACAGGGGAACACTGAAGCTTTCTTT	CASSPGQGNTEAFF
TRBJ2-4	-	TRBV2	-	TGTGCCAGCACGGGGTATGAAGCCAAAAACATTCAGTACTTC	CASTGYEAKNIQYF